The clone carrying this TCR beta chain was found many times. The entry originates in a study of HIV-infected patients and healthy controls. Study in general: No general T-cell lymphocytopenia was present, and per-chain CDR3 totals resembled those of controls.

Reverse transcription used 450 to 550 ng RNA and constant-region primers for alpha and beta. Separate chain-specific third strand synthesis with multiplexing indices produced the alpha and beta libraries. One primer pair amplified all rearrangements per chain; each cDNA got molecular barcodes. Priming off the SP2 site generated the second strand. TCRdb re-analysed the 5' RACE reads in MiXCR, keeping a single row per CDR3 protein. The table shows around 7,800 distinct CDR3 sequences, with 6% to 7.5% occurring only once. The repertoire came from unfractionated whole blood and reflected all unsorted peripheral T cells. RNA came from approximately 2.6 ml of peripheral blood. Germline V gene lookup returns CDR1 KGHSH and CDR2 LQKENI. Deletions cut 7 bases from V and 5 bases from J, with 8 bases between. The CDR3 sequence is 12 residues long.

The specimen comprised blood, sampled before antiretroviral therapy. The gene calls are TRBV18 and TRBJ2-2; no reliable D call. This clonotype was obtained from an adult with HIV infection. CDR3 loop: CASWEMTGELFF. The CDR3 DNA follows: TGTGCCAGCTGGGAAATGACCGGGGAGCTGTTTTTT.